This T cell receptor (beta chain) was recovered during a study of shared clonotypes between healthy human individuals. General study points: Shared clonotypes across all four donors exceeded non-shared ones in generation probability.

Authors' processing steps: Filtering differed because ImmunoSEQ produced junction-only sequences that carried no quality scores. Libraries were prepared by immunoSEQ multiplex PCR; TCRdb keeps only in-frame clonotypes and omits some of them. The DNA gave D and trimming, while V, J and clone size come from that table. The sample contains 2 million or so clones, approximately 95% of which appear only once. Concerning this clone itself: Its target is not known.

Germline loops: CDR1 MGHRA, CDR2 YSYEKL. V was pared by 4 bases and J by 5 bases, with 21 bases between. The CDR3 loop spans 16 amino acids. Selected positively for CCR7 and CD45RO-negative, naive CD8 cells excluded terminally differentiated effector memory CD45RA+ cells. V and J are TRBV4-1 and TRBJ2-7; D possibly corresponds to TRBD2 (5 bases). This clonotype was sampled from a man younger than 35 in good health. The material sequenced was naive CD8+ T cells sorted from blood. In DNA, the CDR3 is TGCGCCAGCAGCCTTTCCCCCGGACTCAATTTTGACGAGCAGTACTTC. This codes for CASSLSPGLNFDEQYF.